These 5 T cell receptor beta chains were all obtained from the same sample, sequenced in a study of blood T cells in healthy people across ages. A second PCR of roughly 7 to 11 cycles used a sample-barcoded 5' primer and a J-beta primer mix. TCRdb ran MiXCR on the 5' RACE reads and lists one entry per CDR3 protein. The profile shows more than 700,000 distinct CDR3 sequences, around half of them singletons. Source material: blood. The receptor source for this set is a man at least 80 years old in good health.

The table lists this clonotype with a few counts. The chain employs TRBV7-9 and TRBJ2-7; no reliable D call. V lost 5 bases, J lost 2 bases, and 13 bases lay in between. CDR3 length equals 14 residues. In germline, CDR1 is SEHNR, CDR2 FQNEAQ (reference sequence). CDR3 in DNA: TGTGCCAGCAGCCTCCCGGTGTTCCCCTACGAGCAGTACTTC. Amino acid sequence: CASSLPVFPYEQYF.

This clonotype was observed a few times. The chain links TRBV11-2 to TRBJ2-7; D gene uncertain. There are 14 residues in the CDR3. From germline, CDR1 is SGHAT and CDR2 FQNNGV. V lost 5 bases to trimming and J lost 1 base, with 12 bases between them. The CDR3: CASSRSDGSYEQYF. The DNA of the CDR3 is TGTGCCAGCAGCCGATCCGACGGGTCCTACGAGCAGTACTTC.

V and J are TRBV7-8 and TRBJ2-5; unclear D gene. The assigned J gene may be wrong: the sequence end matches TRBJ2-7 better. The CDR3 totals 12 residues. The germline V gene has CDR1 SGHVS and CDR2 FQNEAQ. In nucleotides, the CDR3 is TGTGCCAGCAGCCCAGATGGGGTCGAGCAGTACTTC. Translated, it gives CASSPDGVEQYF.

CDR3 region: CASSATSGSGGYAYF. The CDR3 region has the DNA TGTGCCAGCAGCGCGACTAGCGGGAGTGGCGGATACGCGTATTTT. The J gene is TRBJ2-3, the V gene TRBV6-1; 12 nucleotides match TRBD2. V dropped 6 bases and J dropped 14; count of bases not matched to a gene: 15. The CDR3 has 15 residues. The germline V gene encodes CDR1 MNHNS and CDR2 SASEGT.

This chain links TRBV15 with TRBJ2-5, with D perhaps TRBD2 (6 bases). The CDR3 is 18 residues long. V was pared by 0 bases and J by 11 bases, with 28 bases between. Germline lookup yields CDR1 LNHNV and CDR2 YYDKDF (reference sequence). The CDR3 reads CATSRESAEGPRPNEQYF. CDR3 bases: TGTGCCACCAGCAGAGAATCGGCGGAGGGGCCGCGACCCAATGAGCAGTACTTC.